The 10 T cell receptor beta chains given below trace back to one sample, sequenced in a study of a mutant IDH1 vaccine in newly diagnosed glioma. Time point given: week 35, safety follow-up. It was 300 ug of mutant IDH1 20-mer peptide that made up each vaccine dose, given with topical imiquimod. These receptors lack a known antigen. Repertoires were generated with immunoSEQ multiplex PCR, while TCRdb's copy carries only in-frame clones and drops some. This repertoire shows 35,000 to 45,000 clones, 83% found once; its top ten account for 5.1%. The starting material was PBMCs, obtained from a glioma patient whose treatment included an IDH1 peptide vaccine. The receptors were gathered from a woman between 50 and 59 years old with glioma.

The chain carries TRBV6-1 and TRBJ1-5; 7 bases are shared with TRBD1. CDR3 length: 15 residues. V was pared by 7 bases and J by 7 bases, with 13 bases of the junction left unmatched. From germline, CDR1 is MNHNS and CDR2 SASEGT. In DNA, the CDR3 is TGTGCCAGCACCCGACAGGGACTAGGAAACCAGCCCCAGCATTTT. Amino acid sequence: CASTRQGLGNQPQHF.

In DNA form, the CDR3 reads TGCGCCAGCAGCCCCCAGCGTGCGGAGACCCAGTACTTC. This codes for CASSPQRAETQYF. The genes are TRBV5-1 and TRBJ2-5; D gene uncertain. This CDR3 has 13 amino acids. Germline-derived CDR1 and CDR2 are SGHRS and YFSETQ. Trimming removed 4 bases from V and 5 bases from J, with 12 bases in between.

The count of this clone is one. The gene calls are TRBV7-2 and TRBJ2-3; 12 bases fit TRBD2. Germline V gene sequence: CDR1 SGHTA, CDR2 FQGNSA. V shed 3 bases and J 2 bases; nucleotides not matched to a gene: 9. The CDR3 is made up of 18 amino acids. CDR3 DNA: TGTGCCAGCAGCTTGGTCGCGACTAGCGGGGGCCCCACAGATACGCAGTATTTT. Protein: CASSLVATSGGPTDTQYF.

The chain is built from TRBV5-6 and TRBJ2-7, with D perhaps TRBD2 (7 bases). V lost 2 bases and J 7 bases, leaving 19 bases between the germline ends. This CDR3 has 15 residues. Germline values: CDR1 SGHDT, CDR2 YYEEEE. The CDR3 reads CASSFGGRRSGEQYF. The CDR3 nucleotides are TGTGCCAGCAGCTTCGGGGGGCGCAGGTCGGGTGAGCAGTACTTC.

The chain recombines TRBV23-1 with TRBJ1-5; D is unclear. TRBV23-1 is sorted into the ORF group, with uncertain function. V lost 4 bases to trimming and J lost 4 bases, with 17 bases between them. The CDR3 loop spans 16 amino acids. The CDR3 DNA reads as TGCGCCAGCAGTCCTACGGGAAAATCGCGGAATCAGCCCCAGCATTTT. Amino acids: CASSPTGKSRNQPQHF.

This chain links TRBV27 with TRBJ1-2; 10 bases match TRBD1. CDR3 size: 15 residues. The V and J ends lost 2 bases and 3 bases, in that order; junction bases with no gene match: 3. From germline, CDR1 is MNHEY and CDR2 SMNVEV (reference sequence). The DNA of the CDR3 is TGTGCCAGCAGTTTAGGGACAGGGGCGGACTATGGCTACACCTTC. It codes for CASSLGTGADYGYTF.

V usage is TRBV4-3 and J usage is TRBJ2-3; TRBD2 matches 12 bases. CDR1 LGHNA and CDR2 YSLEER come from the germline V gene. V was clipped by 3 bases and J by 6 bases; unmatched bases: 10. The CDR3 is 17 residues long. CDR3 in DNA: TGCGCCAGCAGCCAGGGCCTTACTAGCGGGGGGTCCGATACGCAGTATTTT. Its translation: CASSQGLTSGGSDTQYF.

This clone was counted a few times. V gene TRBV28 combines with J gene TRBJ1-1; no clear D gene. Trimming pared 11 bases from V and 0 bases from J, leaving 7 bases between. This CDR3 contains 11 residues. Germline values: CDR1 MDHEN, CDR2 SYDVKM. The CDR3, as DNA: TGTGCCTGCCGTATGAACACTGAAGCTTTCTTT. Encoded protein: CACRMNTEAFF.

The genes are TRBV15 and TRBJ2-1; D gene ambiguous. CDR1 is LNHNV, CDR2 YYDKDF, per germline (reference sequence). CDR3 length: 17 amino acids. The ends were cut back, 3 bases at V and 0 bases at J, with 15 bases in the middle. CDR3 amino acids: CATSRSYGLYSYNEQFF. CDR3 DNA: TGTGCCACCAGCAGGAGTTACGGGTTATACTCCTACAATGAGCAGTTCTTC.

This clone was detected only once. V and J are TRBV7-6 and TRBJ2-7; 15 bases are a match to TRBD2. The CDR3 totals 16 residues. Germline V lookup: CDR1 SGHVS, CDR2 FNYEAQ. V trimming: 5 bases; J trimming: 3 bases; junction bases outside the gene matches: 5. The CDR3 region is CASSPGTSGGNYEQYF. DNA for the CDR3: TGTGCCAGCAGCCCCGGGACTAGCGGGGGGAACTACGAGCAGTACTTC.